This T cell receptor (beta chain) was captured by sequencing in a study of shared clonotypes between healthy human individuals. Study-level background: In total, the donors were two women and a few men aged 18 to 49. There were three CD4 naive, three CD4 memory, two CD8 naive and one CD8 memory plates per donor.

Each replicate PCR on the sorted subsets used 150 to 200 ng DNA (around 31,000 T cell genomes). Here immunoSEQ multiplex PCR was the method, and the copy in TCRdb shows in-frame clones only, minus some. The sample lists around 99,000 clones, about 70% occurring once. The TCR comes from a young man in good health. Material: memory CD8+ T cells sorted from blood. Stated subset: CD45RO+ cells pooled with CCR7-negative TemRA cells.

The CDR3 is CASSQDPGARVYEQYF. CDR3 nucleotide sequence: TGCGCCAGCAGCCAAGATCCAGGGGCGCGAGTCTACGAGCAGTACTTC. The V gene is TRBV4-1, the J gene TRBJ2-7; tentatively, D is TRBD1 (6 bases). The V gene lost 0 bases and the J gene lost 3 bases, with 15 bases spanning the gap. Germline V lookup: CDR1 MGHRA, CDR2 YSYEKL. The CDR3 length is 16 residues.